Listed here are 25 T cell receptor beta chains from one sample, sequenced in a study of blood T cells in healthy people across ages. Then a second PCR, running about 6 to 12 cycles, was carried out with a sample-barcoded 5' primer and a J-beta primer mix. TCRdb re-analysed the 5' RACE reads in MiXCR, keeping a single row per CDR3 protein. The data contain 890,000 or so distinct CDR3 sequences, approximately 67% of them singletons. The sequencing sample was made of blood. Receptors were obtained from a man aged 25-40 years in good health.

CDR3 nucleotides: TGCAGTGCTACAAGACAAGCTTCCTACAATGAGCAGTTCTTC. Residues: CSATRQASYNEQFF. The chain is built from TRBV20-1 and TRBJ2-1; D gene unclear. V lost 4 bases and J lost 1, with 11 bases in between. Germline-derived CDR1 and CDR2 are DFQATT and SNEGSKA (reference sequence). The CDR3 loop spans 14 amino acids.

Written as DNA, the CDR3 is TGCAGCGGTGATGGGGGACAGGTTCATGGCTACACCTTC. Amino acid sequence: CSGDGGQVHGYTF. The V call is TRBV29-1, the J call TRBJ1-2, with TRBD1 matching over 8 bases. The CDR3 is 13 amino acids. Trimming took 7 bases from V and 6 from J; bases not matched to a gene: 10. Germline V gene sequence: CDR1 SQVTM, CDR2 ANQGSEA.

The V call is TRBV20-1, the J call TRBJ1-2; 7 nucleotides agree with TRBD1. The germline gives CDR1 DFQATT, CDR2 SNEGSKA (reference sequence). CDR3 length equals 12 residues. V was clipped by 3 bases and J by 7 bases; unmatched bases: 5. The CDR3 region is CSARTGLGGYTF. In DNA form, the CDR3 reads TGCAGTGCTAGGACAGGGCTCGGTGGCTACACCTTC.

This chain joins TRBV29-1 and TRBJ1-5, with D possibly matching TRBD1 (5 bases). Between the trimmed V and J ends, which lost 4 bases and 4 bases, there was a span of 8 bases. CDR3 length: 12 amino acids. Germline values: CDR1 SQVTM, CDR2 ANQGSEA. The CDR3 is CSVVQGNQPQHF. The CDR3 DNA reads TGCAGCGTTGTTCAGGGAAATCAGCCCCAGCATTTT.

In regard to this clonotype: Given the absence of the conserved phenylalanine or tryptophan at the CDR3 end, a read error is likely. The chain employs TRBV7-8 and TRBJ2-5; TRBD2 aligns across 7 bases. The V segment lost 0 bases and the J segment 2 bases; nucleotides outside the gene matches: 0. CDR3 length: 14 residues. Germline values: CDR1 SGHVS, CDR2 FQNEAQ. The CDR3 loop is CASSLAGGQETQYL. CDR3 nucleotides: TGTGCCAGCAGCTTAGCGGGGGGGCAAGAGACCCAGTACCTC.

The chain uses TRBV18 and TRBJ1-5, with D possibly being TRBD1 (5 bases). The V gene lost 4 bases and the J gene lost 2 bases, with 12 bases spanning the gap. Germline values: CDR1 KGHSH, CDR2 LQKENI. The CDR3 covers 15 residues. The CDR3 nucleotides read TGTGCCAGCTCACTGAGTGGGGGTGGCAATCAGCCCCAGCATTTT. It codes for CASSLSGGGNQPQHF.

Points on this clonotype: A much larger clonotype is one base distant, so this may be a read error. J is TRBJ2-1 and V is TRBV7-3, with 11 bases that match TRBD1. Germline CDR1 reads SGHTA; CDR2 reads FQGTGA. The CDR3 runs to 17 residues. The CDR3 nucleotides are TGTGTCAGCAGCGCTAACGGTCCCCGGGACAGGGGGTTTGAGCAGTTCTTC. This sequence encodes CVSSANGPRDRGFEQFF. The variable domain in full, completed from reference TRBV7-3 and TRBJ2-1, reads GAGVSQTPSNKVTEKGKYVELRCDPISGHTALYWYRQSLGQGPEFLIYFQGTGAADDSGLPNDRFFAVRPEGSVSTLKIQRTERGDSAVYLCVSSANGPRDRGFEQFFGPGTRLTVL.

The genes are TRBV12-3 or TRBV12-4 and TRBJ2-5, with TRBD1 matching over 9 bases. Trimming at V came to 7 bases and at J to 2 bases, leaving 8 bases not matched to a gene. The CDR3 loop spans 15 amino acids. CDR3 amino acids: CASNSQGTGQETQYF. DNA for the CDR3: TGTGCCAGCAATTCCCAGGGGACAGGGCAAGAGACCCAGTACTTC.

The rearrangement joins TRBV3-1 to TRBJ1-5; 8 positions match TRBD1. Trimming took 0 bases from V and 6 from J; bases not matched to a gene: 4. The CDR3 consists of 15 residues. Germline assignment: CDR1 LGHDT and CDR2 YNNKEL (reference sequence). The CDR3 DNA follows: TGTGCCAGCAGCCAAGATTGGACAGGGAGTCAGCCCCAGCATTTT. Protein sequence: CASSQDWTGSQPQHF.

This clonotype has just a few counts. J is TRBJ2-2 and V is TRBV15; D possibly corresponds to TRBD2 (6 bases). CDR3 size: 14 residues. Trimming cost V 0 bases and J 7 bases, with 9 bases left between them. The germline V gene has CDR1 LNHNV and CDR2 YYDKDF (reference sequence). In DNA form, the CDR3 reads TGTGCCACCAGCAGAGAGGACTATGGCGGGGAGCTGTTTTTT. This gives the protein CATSREDYGGELFF.

CDR3 in amino acids: CSVEDRGTEAFF. CDR3 coding DNA: TGCAGCGTTGAGGACCGGGGGACTGAAGCTTTCTTT. This chain joins TRBV29-1 and TRBJ1-1; possible D gene TRBD1, 5 bases. The CDR3 is 12 residues long. Looked up from germline, CDR1 is SQVTM and CDR2 is ANQGSEA. Trimming left V 3 bases short and J 5 bases short, with 10 bases between.

J is TRBJ2-7 and V is TRBV25-1; D not certain. The J call may be incorrect, as the DNA end agrees better with TRBJ2-5. This CDR3 has 11 residues. Germline V gene data show CDR1 as MGHDK and CDR2 as SYGVNS. The CDR3 here is CASTVAETQYF. For the CDR3, the DNA is TGTGCCAGCACCGTAGCCGAGACCCAGTACTTC.

The chain employs TRBV9 and TRBJ2-1; possible D gene TRBD2, 5 bases. There are 15 residues in the CDR3. Germline CDR1 is SGDLS and CDR2 is YYNGEE. With 6 bases removed from V and 7 bases from J, the gap between germline ends came to 20 bases. The chain's CDR3 is CASTPAATSRNEQFF. The CDR3 DNA follows: TGTGCCAGCACGCCAGCGGCCACCTCTAGGAATGAGCAGTTCTTC.

The sample holds a few counts of this clonotype. The rearrangement joins TRBV11-2 to TRBJ2-7, with TRBD2 identical over 11 bases. J was trimmed by 6 bases and V by 3 bases; bases with no gene match: 10. CDR1 and CDR2 from the germline V gene are SGHAT and FQNNGV. The CDR3 is 16 residues long. This chain's CDR3 is CASSFFSGGALVEQYF. The CDR3 DNA is TGTGCCAGCAGCTTTTTTAGCGGGGGGGCTCTGGTCGAGCAGTACTTC.

The chain joins TRBV9 to TRBJ2-2; D remains unclear. The CDR3 extends over 15 amino acids. Trimming removed 3 bases from V and 0 bases from J, with 9 bases in between. Looked up from germline, CDR1 is SGDLS and CDR2 is YYNGEE. Written as DNA, the CDR3 is TGTGCCAGCAGCGAGAGGTTAGCGAACACCGGGGAGCTGTTTTTT. It is translated as CASSERLANTGELFF. Variable domain in full (rest from reference TRBV9 and TRBJ2-2): DSGVTQTPKHLITATGQRVTLRCSPRSGDLSVYWYQQSLDQGLQFLIQYYNGEERAKGNILERFSAQQFPDLHSELNLSSLELGDSALYFCASSERLANTGELFFGEGSRLTVL.

The rearrangement uses TRBV9 and TRBJ2-7; D might be TRBD1 (6 bases). V was shortened by 0 bases and J by 3 bases, with 13 bases between the two germline ends. The CDR3 has 15 amino acids. The germline V gene encodes CDR1 SGDLS and CDR2 YYNGEE. The DNA for the CDR3 is TGTGCCAGCAGCGTAGGACCGGACAGCGACTACGAGCAGTACTTC. It is translated as CASSVGPDSDYEQYF.

V is TRBV7-2 and J is TRBJ2-1; D is undetermined. This CDR3 is built from 15 residues. Germline V gene data show CDR1 as SGHTA and CDR2 as FQGNSA. V gave up 8 bases and J gave up 0 bases, with 14 bases separating them. The CDR3 coding sequence is TGTGCCAGCGGCATCCAGGAAAGCTCCTACAATGAGCAGTTCTTC. Amino acid sequence: CASGIQESSYNEQFF.

This sequence joins TRBV5-1 and TRBJ2-1, with 8 nucleotides matching TRBD2. The germline gives CDR1 SGHRS, CDR2 YFSETQ. J was trimmed by 9 bases and V by 1 base; bases with no gene match: 15. The length of the CDR3 is 17 residues. This chain's CDR3 is CASSLSFGTSGNCEQFF. The CDR3 DNA reads as TGCGCCAGCAGCTTGTCTTTCGGGACTAGTGGAAACTGTGAGCAGTTCTTC.

The genes are TRBV15 and TRBJ2-7; TRBD1 or TRBD2 may be the D gene (5 bases each). CDR3 length: 13 residues. Germline loops: CDR1 LNHNV, CDR2 YYDKDF (reference sequence). Deletions cut 6 bases from V and 4 bases from J, with 13 bases between. The DNA for the CDR3 is TGTGCCACCAGTGGGGGTTTAGGGTACGAGCAGTACTTC. It yields the protein CATSGGLGYEQYF.

The chain couples TRBV11-1 to TRBJ2-2; weak D call: TRBD2 (5 bases). This CDR3 region has 16 residues. Trimming cost V 2 bases and J 3 bases, with 13 bases left between them. Germline loops: CDR1 SGHAT, CDR2 FQDESV (reference sequence). The CDR3 loop reads CASSLWGRGYTGELFF. For the CDR3, the DNA is TGTGCCAGCAGCTTATGGGGAAGAGGGTACACCGGGGAGCTGTTTTTT. The variable domain in full, completed from reference TRBV11-1 and TRBJ2-2, reads EAEVAQSPRYKITEKSQAVAFWCDPISGHATLYWYRQILGQGPELLVQFQDESVVDDSQLPKDRFSAERLKGVDSTLKIQPAELGDSAMYLCASSLWGRGYTGELFFGEGSRLTVL.

The chain carries TRBV6-5 and TRBJ2-7; TRBD2 matches at 9 bases. Germline values: CDR1 MNHEY, CDR2 SVGAGI. This CDR3 has 15 amino acids. The ends lost 2 bases at V and 2 bases at J; junction bases unmatched: 4. The CDR3 DNA is TGTGCCAGCAGTTACAGCGGGGGGCTTACCTACGAGCAGTACTTC. Its translation is CASSYSGGLTYEQYF.

This clonotype has more than one count but fewer than ten. As DNA, the CDR3 is TGTGCCAGCAGCCCATCTCATGGGGGGTACTATGAGCAGTTCTTC. Translating it yields CASSPSHGGYYEQFF. The chain joins TRBV12-3 or TRBV12-4 to TRBJ2-1, with D tentatively TRBD2 (6 bases). The V gene lost 6 bases and the J gene lost 8 bases, with 20 bases spanning the gap. This CDR3 comprises 15 residues.

V gene TRBV6-6 combines with J gene TRBJ2-1; D gene unclear. With 2 bases removed from V and 4 bases from J, the gap between germline ends came to 12 bases. The CDR3 covers 15 residues. Per the germline V gene, CDR1 is MNHNY and CDR2 is SVGAGI (reference sequence). The DNA of the CDR3 is TGTGCCAGCAGTTACCGGGCTTATCCGTACAATGAGCAGTTCTTC. Translation: CASSYRAYPYNEQFF.

V gene TRBV29-1 combines with J gene TRBJ2-7; no definite D call. The V end lost 4 bases, the J end lost 2 bases, and 15 bases lay between the germline ends. Germline CDR1 and CDR2: SQVTM and ANQGSEA. The CDR3 has 14 residues. The CDR3 spells CSVVQGFFPYEQYF. CDR3 nucleotides: TGCAGCGTTGTTCAAGGGTTTTTTCCCTACGAGCAGTACTTC.

The gene calls are TRBV28 and TRBJ2-1; TRBD2 matches 10 bases. The germline V gene has CDR1 MDHEN and CDR2 SYDVKM. Trimming at V came to 2 bases and at J to 7 bases, leaving 8 bases not matched to a gene. The CDR3 length is 16 residues. The CDR3 spells CASSLVLAGVINEQFF. The CDR3 region has the DNA TGTGCCAGCAGTTTAGTTCTAGCGGGAGTTATAAATGAGCAGTTCTTC.